The 19 T cell receptor beta chains below were found in one sample sequenced in a study of OX40 agonist ivuxolimab in advanced cancers. The table came from immunoSEQ multiplex PCR; TCRdb's copy has only in-frame clones and leaves some out. The table shows approximately 82,000 clones, with 70% to 90% occurring only once. The material was CD4+ or CD8+ T cells sorted from blood, obtained in a trial of the OX40 agonist ivuxolimab. These receptors all come from an adult with an advanced solid tumor such as melanoma, head and neck, liver or kidney cancer.

This clone is a singleton in its sample. This chain joins TRBV6-4 and TRBJ2-1, with 8 bases that match TRBD1. J was trimmed by 0 bases and V by 6 bases; bases with no gene match: 4. Germline V gives CDR1 MRHNA, CDR2 SNTAGT. CDR3 size: 15 residues. The CDR3 spells CASSRDRGSYNEQFF. CDR3 sequence (DNA): TGTGCCAGCAGCCGCGACAGGGGCTCCTACAATGAGCAGTTCTTC.

The CDR3 sequence: CASRGSSSYEQYF. As DNA, the CDR3 is TGTGCCAGCAGGGGCAGCTCATCCTACGAGCAGTACTTC. The J gene is TRBJ2-7, the V gene TRBV6-5; no clear D. CDR3 length: 13 amino acids. V was cut by 6 bases and J by 1 base, with 10 bases left in between. Germline loops: CDR1 MNHEY, CDR2 SVGAGI.

The V call is TRBV2, the J call TRBJ1-3, with a weak D call TRBD1 (5 bases). CDR1 SNHLY and CDR2 FYNNEI come from the germline V gene. This CDR3 has 15 residues. The V and J ends lost 4 bases and 2 bases respectively, with 12 bases between them. CDR3 residues: CASSAAGGPGNTIYF. The CDR3 DNA follows: TGTGCCAGCAGTGCCGCGGGGGGTCCTGGAAACACCATATATTTT.

The chain has TRBV2 and TRBJ2-5; the D call may be TRBD1 or TRBD2 (6 bases each). The CDR3 spans 15 residues. The V end lost 4 bases, the J end lost 0 bases, and 12 bases lay between the germline ends. Germline assignment: CDR1 SNHLY and CDR2 FYNNEI. CDR3 bases: TGTGCCAGCAGTGTTGAGGGGGGAAACCAAGAGACCCAGTACTTC. The encoded protein is CASSVEGGNQETQYF. The whole variable domain, filled in from reference TRBV2 and TRBJ2-5, reads EPEVTQTPSHQVTQMGQEVILRCVPISNHLYFYWYRQILGQKVEFLVSFYNNEISEKSEIFDDQFSVERPDGSNFTLKIRSTKLEDSAMYFCASSVEGGNQETQYFGPGTRLLVL.

The chain carries TRBV4-2 and TRBJ2-1, with TRBD2 matching over 15 bases. CDR1 is LGHNA, CDR2 YNFKEQ, per germline. The CDR3 is made up of 17 amino acids. J gave up 4 bases and V 2 bases, and 3 bases lay outside the gene matches. CDR3 DNA sequence: TGTGCCAGCAGCCAACCGGGACTAGCGGGAGGATACAATGAGCAGTTCTTC. Protein sequence: CASSQPGLAGGYNEQFF.

This clone came up a few times. The chain joins TRBV5-1 to TRBJ2-1; D remains unclear. The CDR3 runs 12 residues. The ends were cut back, 1 base at V and 10 bases at J, with 9 bases in the middle. CDR1 SGHRS and CDR2 YFSETQ come from the germline V gene. CDR3 in DNA: TGCGCCAGCAGCTTGATTGGCAGGGAGCAGTTCTTC. It is translated as CASSLIGREQFF.

The J gene is TRBJ2-2, the V gene TRBV11-2; TRBD1 might be the D (6 bases). Trimming stripped 4 bases from V and 5 bases from J, with 8 bases between. Germline CDR1 SGHAT, CDR2 FQNNGV. The CDR3 sequence is 13 residues long. The CDR3 sequence: CASSSQGTGELFF. The CDR3 DNA reads as TGTGCCAGCAGCTCACAGGGAACCGGGGAGCTGTTTTTT.

This chain uses TRBV7-2 with TRBJ1-2; 8 bases align to TRBD1. Germline V gene lookup returns CDR1 SGHTA and CDR2 FQGNSA. The CDR3 runs to 14 residues. Trimming removed 7 bases from V and 6 bases from J; junction bases left unmatched: 10. The CDR3 region is CASTPFRTGNGYTF. CDR3 DNA: TGTGCCAGCACCCCCTTCAGGACAGGGAATGGCTACACCTTC.

This chain uses TRBV6-6 with TRBJ1-1; D may be TRBD1 (5 bases). This CDR3 has 14 amino acids. Germline CDR1 is MNHNY and CDR2 is SVGAGI (reference sequence). V was pared by 6 bases and J by 2 bases, with 13 bases between. Here the CDR3 DNA reads TGTGCCAGCAGCCCTCTGGGACCTAACACTGAAGCTTTCTTT. This gives the protein CASSPLGPNTEAFF.

The gene calls are TRBV5-1 and TRBJ2-3; D remains unclear. Germline V gene sequence: CDR1 SGHRS, CDR2 YFSETQ. The CDR3 loop spans 14 amino acids. The V and J ends lost 1 base and 1 base respectively, with 7 bases between them. The CDR3 nucleotides are TGCGCCAGCAGCTTGATCGAGGGCACAGATACGCAGTATTTT. Protein: CASSLIEGTDTQYF.

This clone was found once. The chain has TRBV2 and TRBJ2-5; D possibly corresponds to TRBD2 (6 bases). CDR3 length: 14 residues. CDR1 and CDR2 (germline): SNHLY, FYNNEI. V was pared by 4 bases and J by 5 bases, with 14 bases between. CDR3 bases: TGTGCCAGCAGTGGGGGTCGGGGGATGGAGACCCAGTACTTC. It encodes CASSGGRGMETQYF.

The chain couples TRBV6-6 to TRBJ2-1; unclear D gene. CDR1 and CDR2 from the germline V gene are MNHNY and SVGAGI (reference sequence). The CDR3 totals 12 residues. V was trimmed by 5 bases and J by 8 bases, leaving 10 bases between them. The CDR3 reads CASSTSTYEQFF. For the CDR3, the DNA is TGTGCCAGCAGTACCTCGACATATGAGCAGTTCTTC.

J is TRBJ2-5 and V is TRBV5-4, with 7 positions matching TRBD2. CDR1 SGHNT and CDR2 YYREEE come from the germline V gene (reference sequence). Unmatched junction bases numbered 7, after V lost 0 bases and J lost 5 bases. The CDR3 loop spans 15 amino acids. The DNA of the CDR3 is TGTGCCAGCAGCTTGGAACGCGGGAGACCGGAGACCCAGTACTTC. This gives the protein CASSLERGRPETQYF.

CDR3 amino acids: CAITSGPSYEQYF. The CDR3 nucleotides are TGTGCCATCACATCAGGGCCATCCTACGAGCAGTACTTC. The J gene is TRBJ2-7, the V gene TRBV28, with D perhaps matching TRBD1 (5 bases). The germline gives CDR1 MDHEN, CDR2 SYDVKM. The germline V and J ends were trimmed by 10 bases and 1 base, with 14 bases remaining between them. The CDR3 loop spans 13 amino acids.

The chain joins TRBV6-5 to TRBJ2-7, with D hard to call. The CDR3 sequence is 13 residues long. CDR1 is MNHEY and CDR2 is SVGAGI in the germline V gene. Trimming took 5 bases from V and 4 from J, leaving 12 bases between them. CDR3 region: CASSKKTSYEQYF. The CDR3 coding sequence is TGTGCCAGCAGTAAAAAAACTTCTTACGAGCAGTACTTC.

This rearrangement joins TRBV19 to TRBJ2-5; tentatively, D is TRBD1 (6 bases). This CDR3 contains 16 residues. Looked up from germline, CDR1 is LNHDA and CDR2 is SQIVND (reference sequence). V shed 5 bases and J shed 5 bases, with 21 bases lying between them. The CDR3 nucleotides read TGTGCCAGTAGTCCACAACCGTGGGGGCCCGGGGAGACCCAGTACTTC. Translated: CASSPQPWGPGETQYF.

This clone was found a few times. The chain links TRBV9 to TRBJ2-1; possible D gene TRBD2, 6 bases. CDR1 and CDR2 (germline): SGDLS, YYNGEE. The V end was cut by 4 bases, the J end by 8 bases, with 19 bases between. CDR3 length: 15 residues. CDR3 in amino acids: CASSPAGVWRDEQFF. CDR3 bases: TGTGCCAGCAGCCCTGCTGGTGTGTGGAGGGATGAGCAGTTCTTC.

V is TRBV7-9 and J is TRBJ1-1; D is unclear. The germline gives CDR1 SEHNR, CDR2 FQNEAQ (reference sequence). Trimming shortened V by 1 base and J by 1 base, and 4 bases separated the two germline ends. The CDR3 covers 13 residues. The CDR3 reads CASSLESNTEAFF. The CDR3 DNA is TGTGCCAGCAGCTTAGAGTCGAACACTGAAGCTTTCTTT. The entire variable domain, with the rest obtained from reference TRBV7-9 and TRBJ1-1, is as follows: DTGVSQNPRHKITKRGQNVTFRCDPISEHNRLYWYRQTLGQGPEFLTYFQNEAQLEKSRLLSDRFSAERPKGSFSTLEIQRTEQGDSAMYLCASSLESNTEAFFGQGTRLTVV.

The rearrangement uses TRBV7-9 and TRBJ2-2; D might be TRBD1 (6 bases). Germline V gene sequence: CDR1 SEHNR, CDR2 FQNEAQ (reference sequence). The CDR3 runs 16 residues. Trimming took 2 bases from V and 2 from J, leaving 12 bases between them. The CDR3 is CASSLFGTPNTGELFF. Written as DNA, the CDR3 is TGTGCCAGCAGCTTATTTGGGACACCAAACACCGGGGAGCTGTTTTTT.